Given below is one T cell receptor (beta chain) in context. The source of the sample is a study of blood T cell repertoires in COVID-19. The protocol was immunoSEQ multiplex PCR, while the TCRdb copy is restricted to in-frame clones and leaves out a portion. The table has 350,000 to 500,000 clones, about 88% seen once. CDR1 and CDR2 (germline): MDHEN, SYDVKM. The junction had 5 bases not matched to a gene; V was cut back by 4 bases and J by 2 bases. The CDR3 has 14 residues. Sequenced input: PBMCs or T cells enriched from blood (not recorded which). The sequence was collected from a woman aged 18-35 years who had been exposed to COVID-19. V usage is TRBV28 and J usage is TRBJ2-7, with 7 nucleotides matching TRBD2. Written as DNA, the CDR3 is TGTGCCAGCAGTTCAAAGCGGGAACCCTACGAGCAGTACTTC. Encoded protein: CASSSKREPYEQYF. The variable domain in full, completed from reference TRBV28 and TRBJ2-7, reads DVKVTQSSRYLVKRTGEKVFLECVQDMDHENMFWYRQDPGLGLRLIYFSYDVKMKEKGDIPEGYSVSREKKERFSLILESASTNQTSMYLCASSSKREPYEQYFGPGTRLTVT.